This entry concerns a single TCR beta chain. Its antigen is not yet known. No base qualities exist here, and no much larger clone lies one base off it. In the ViraFEST assay, PBMC were stimulated with viral peptide pools, and antigen-specific CD4+ T cell clonotypes were then identified by expansion using TCR sequencing. After more than 9 days of culture, CD4+ T cells were isolated with the EasySep CD4+ T cell isolation kit. Healthy vaccine recipients had no prior SARS-CoV-2 infection, confirmed by negative nucleocapsid antibodies before and after vaccination. Roughly 2 million PBMC per well were cultured in IMDM with around 5.3% human AB serum, 8.5 to 10 IU/ml IL-2 and gentamicin, plus 10 ug/ml peptides. Half of the culture medium was replaced with fresh IL-2-containing medium on days 3 and 7. Unless noted otherwise, every peptide stimulation condition was cultured in triplicate wells. Using Ficoll-Paque Plus gradient centrifugation, PBMC were separated from whole blood and then either used fresh or cryopreserved at -140C. The overlapping peptide pools covered the spike proteins of SARS-CoV-2 and of the common cold coronaviruses HCoV-NL63, HCoV-OC43 and HCoV-229E. The QIAamp micro DNA kit was used to extract genomic DNA from the cultured CD4+ T cells.

This record belongs to a study of vaccination effects on CD4 cells after COVID-19 (dated by TCRdb to between 2021 and 2024). At the level of the whole study: Each participant received two doses of an mRNA SARS-CoV-2 vaccine, either BNT162b2 or mRNA-1273. In both COVID-19 convalescent patients and infection-naive vaccine recipients, the study compared SARS-CoV-2 spike-specific CD4+ TCR repertoires from before mRNA vaccination with those from after it. The full study included some 10 COVID-19 convalescent patients and several SARS-CoV-2-naive healthy vaccine recipients. In the study, cultures from other donors were sequenced using the Oncomine TCR Beta short-read assay on an Illumina iSeq 100.

Receptor libraries were prepared by the immunoSEQ multiplex PCR assay. DNA from the CD4+ T cells that had been cultured and isolated underwent TCR beta CDR3 sequencing. Per the authors' processing: Non-productive TCR sequences were discarded, and reads were trimmed to the CDR3 region, with only CDR3s of 7 or more amino acids retained. Antigen-specific clonotypes were identified with the MANAFEST web app by comparing expansion in peptide wells against reference cultures. For clones to be considered positive, expansion at FDR<0.05 versus reference and all other wells, an odds ratio above 5, and a frequency above 0.1% in two replicate wells were required. A clonotype was defined as cross-reactive if the clonotype was significantly expanded both in SARS-CoV-2 spike wells and in at least one common cold coronavirus spike condition. CDR3 similarity was assessed by Levenshtein distance using the stringdist R package, and unrooted trees were constructed with ape in R 3.6.1. TCRdb obtained this table from immuneACCESS and retained in-frame rearrangements with V and J assigned. These tables miss some clones; where compared with another copy, unresolved V genes account for less than half of the shortfall, and the remainder is unexplained. The V and J calls and clone size were taken over from that table, and D and trimming were inferred from the DNA. The sample table holds about 73,000 clones, of which roughly 74% were seen once. The top ten clonotypes cover less than 3% of the sample.

Deletion took 2 bases off V and 2 bases off J, with a span of 15 bases between the germline ends. Looking up the germline V gene yields CDR1 MGHRA and CDR2 YSYEKL. The CDR3 spans 16 residues, from the cysteine through the phenylalanine. Here the CDR3 DNA is all that survives: 48 bases in frame from base 1. Broad study findings and their caveats: Both infection-induced and vaccine-induced clones contracted markedly at late post-vaccination timepoints, which is consistent with waning T cell responses. Limitations of the study were the small number of convalescent patients and the absence of early post-infection timepoints. Among healthy vaccine recipients, nearly all vaccine-induced clones were SARS-CoV-2 mono-reactive, and just 1 of 255 was cross-reactive with common cold coronaviruses.

Sample: CD4+ T cells from PBMCs cultured with HCoV-NL63 spike peptides, taken before COVID-19 vaccination. Reading the label with the study, this specimen's cell subset or site is: HCoV-NL63 spike overlapping peptide pool stimulation. The clonotype was recovered from a human donor who received a COVID-19 vaccine. The chain is encoded by TRBV4-1 joined to TRBJ2-5; the D gene is possibly TRBD2, with 6 bases matching. The CDR3 protein is CASSQSLSAGQETQYF. The DNA sequence follows: TGCGCCAGCAGCCAATCCCTCTCGGCGGGACAAGAGACCCAGTACTTC.